The 18 T cell receptor beta chains below all came from one sample that was sequenced in a study of response to subunit inactivated influenza vaccine. TCRdb recomputed calls from the RT-PCR reads with MiXCR, one row per CDR3 protein. The sample yields roughly 500,000 distinct CDR3 sequences, approximately 22% seen once. This same sample was also part of a study on T cells expressing NK-cell markers. In that study: cDNA encoding TCR beta was synthesized via 5'RACE template switching incorporating UMIs.

Here the sequenced sample was CD4+ T cells sorted from PBMCs, taken roughly 13 days after vaccination. These receptors originate from a man aged 50 to 59 who received an inactivated influenza vaccine.

The chain joins TRBV5-4 to TRBJ2-3; 12 bases fit TRBD1. Germline CDR1 and CDR2: SGHNT and YYREEE (reference sequence). V shed 0 bases, J shed 3 bases, and the junction held 5 bases outside the gene matches. The CDR3 loop spans 17 amino acids. The CDR3 nucleotides are TGTGCCAGCAGCTTGGCCAAGGGACAGGGGGCAACAGATACGCAGTATTTT. Protein product: CASSLAKGQGATDTQYF.

V is TRBV4-2 and J is TRBJ2-3; 12 bases are a match to TRBD2. The CDR3 contains 15 residues. Germline values: CDR1 LGHNA, CDR2 YNFKEQ. Trimming at V came to 3 bases and at J to 5 bases, leaving 3 bases not matched to a gene. In DNA form, the CDR3 reads TGTGCCAGCAGCCAGCTAGCGGGAGGGGTAGATACGCAGTATTTT. This gives the protein CASSQLAGGVDTQYF.

The J gene is TRBJ2-2, the V gene TRBV20-1, with D maybe TRBD2 (6 bases). The CDR3 is 16 residues long. V lost 6 bases and J lost 0, with 17 bases in between. The germline gives CDR1 DFQATT, CDR2 SNEGSKA (reference sequence). The chain's CDR3 is CSARPGTHANTGELFF. CDR3 nucleotides: TGCAGTGCCAGACCCGGGACTCACGCGAACACCGGGGAGCTGTTTTTT.

V is TRBV7-2 and J is TRBJ2-5; 14 bases align to TRBD2. The CDR3 is made up of 16 amino acids. Germline CDR1 is SGHTA and CDR2 is FQGNSA. V was pared by 8 bases and J by 4 bases, with 9 bases of the junction left unmatched. In DNA form, the CDR3 reads TGTGCCAGCCTGCGCGGTGGACTAGCGGGAGGAGAGACCCAGTACTTC. Its protein product is CASLRGGLAGGETQYF.

The chain has TRBV30 and TRBJ1-5, with 7 bases matching TRBD1. Germline V gene lookup returns CDR1 GTSNPN and CDR2 SVGIG (reference sequence). Unmatched junction bases numbered 6, after V lost 2 bases and J lost 8 bases. This CDR3 is 13 amino acids long. The CDR3 spells CAWSRQGREPQHF. CDR3 DNA: TGTGCCTGGAGTCGACAGGGAAGGGAGCCCCAGCATTTT.

The chain joins TRBV5-1 to TRBJ2-5; the D gene is possibly TRBD1 (6 bases). The V and J ends lost 5 bases and 2 bases respectively, with 13 bases between them. Germline V gene lookup returns CDR1 SGHRS and CDR2 YFSETQ. The CDR3 consists of 14 residues. The CDR3 region has the DNA TGCGCCAGCAGAAAAGGACAGACACAAGAGACCCAGTACTTC. It is translated as CASRKGQTQETQYF.

This clonotype was counted between two and nine times. The chain combines TRBV11-2 with TRBJ1-1, with no clear D. Germline CDR1 is SGHAT and CDR2 is FQNNGV. Trimming pared 5 bases from V and 7 bases from J, leaving 20 bases between. The CDR3 loop spans 15 amino acids. Written as DNA, the CDR3 is TGTGCCAGCAGCCGAAAGGCAGGAACTTTGAATGAAGCTTTCTTT. Protein product: CASSRKAGTLNEAFF.

This clonotype was picked up a small number of times. The chain joins TRBV28 to TRBJ2-7; D call uncertain. V lost 2 bases and J lost 2, with 7 bases in between. Germline assignment: CDR1 MDHEN and CDR2 SYDVKM. The CDR3 has 13 residues. CDR3: CASSLKFAYEQYF. DNA for the CDR3: TGTGCCAGCAGTTTAAAGTTCGCCTACGAGCAGTACTTC.

Ten or more counts support this clonotype. J is TRBJ2-6 and V is TRBV6-5; D gene unclear. V dropped 4 bases and J dropped 0 bases, with 4 bases sitting between them. From germline, CDR1 is MNHEY and CDR2 SVGAGI. The CDR3 contains 14 residues. CDR3 sequence (DNA): TGTGCCAGCAGTTTTACCTCTGGGGCCAACGTCCTGACTTTC. As protein: CASSFTSGANVLTF.

This clonotype occurred a few times. The rearrangement joins TRBV20-1 to TRBJ2-4, with 9 nucleotides matching TRBD1. The J segment lost 5 bases and the V segment lost 3 bases, leaving 8 bases of the junction unmatched. From germline, CDR1 is DFQATT and CDR2 SNEGSKA (reference sequence). The CDR3 totals 15 residues. The CDR3 nucleotides read TGCAGTGCTAGGGCGACACAGGGGGCTCAAAACATTCAGTACTTC. Translating it yields CSARATQGAQNIQYF.

The rearrangement uses TRBV28 and TRBJ1-1; maybe TRBD1 (5 bases). The CDR3 runs 18 residues. Trimming removed 1 base at V and 1 base at J, with 19 bases between. Germline CDR1 reads MDHEN; CDR2 reads SYDVKM. The CDR3 DNA reads as TGTGCCAGCAGTTTATTTTCCGCAGGGATCCGACGGAACACTGAAGCTTTCTTT. As protein: CASSLFSAGIRRNTEAFF.

This sequence joins TRBV9 and TRBJ2-3; TRBD2 aligns across 13 bases. The CDR3 contains 16 residues. J lost 5 bases, V lost 0 bases, and 3 bases had no gene match. Germline-derived CDR1 and CDR2 are SGDLS and YYNGEE. The CDR3 sequence: CASSVGTSGRVDTQYF. CDR3 nucleotide sequence: TGTGCCAGCAGCGTAGGAACTAGCGGGAGGGTAGATACGCAGTATTTT.

The rearrangement links TRBV12-3 or TRBV12-4 to TRBJ2-4; the match to TRBD1 covers 7 bases. The CDR3 has 16 residues. The V and J ends lost 2 bases and 2 bases, in that order; junction bases with no gene match: 6. The CDR3 region has the DNA TGTGCCAGCAGTTTAAGGGGGCAGGTGTCCAAAAACATTCAGTACTTC. It encodes CASSLRGQVSKNIQYF.

This clonotype was seen only a few times. The rearrangement links TRBV12-3 or TRBV12-4 to TRBJ2-7, with 12 bases aligning to TRBD2. The junction had 4 bases not matched to a gene; V was cut back by 6 bases and J by 4 bases. This CDR3 is built from 14 residues. The CDR3 here is CASSPSGRGYEQYF. In DNA, the CDR3 is TGTGCCAGCAGCCCTAGCGGGAGGGGGTACGAGCAGTACTTC.

The V gene is TRBV20-1, the J gene TRBJ2-5; 7 positions agree with TRBD1. This CDR3 has 12 amino acids. V trimming: 5 bases; J trimming: 6 bases; junction bases outside the gene matches: 6. The V gene's germline CDR1 is DFQATT and CDR2 SNEGSKA (reference sequence). The CDR3: CSAGQATQTQYF. CDR3 in DNA: TGCAGTGCTGGACAGGCTACCCAGACCCAGTACTTC.

This sequence joins TRBV5-1 and TRBJ2-5; possible D gene TRBD2, 5 bases. V lost 1 base and J lost 0, with 10 bases in between. CDR1 is SGHRS, CDR2 YFSETQ, per germline. The CDR3 contains 15 residues. The CDR3 protein is CASSLNRGHQETQYF. CDR3 bases: TGCGCCAGCAGCTTGAATCGAGGGCACCAAGAGACCCAGTACTTC.

This clonotype came up a few times. The J gene is TRBJ1-6, the V gene TRBV12-3 or TRBV12-4, with 9 bases lining up with TRBD1. The CDR3 spans 14 residues. Germline trimming cut 6 bases from V and 10 bases from J; bases unmatched to any gene: 7. Here the CDR3 DNA reads TGTGCCAGCAGCCTTACAGGGGGCAGGTCACCCCTCCACTTT. Translated, it gives CASSLTGGRSPLHF.

The rearrangement joins TRBV7-3 to TRBJ2-1; D ambiguous. Trimming removed 1 base at V and 2 bases at J, with 12 bases between. Germline lookup yields CDR1 SGHTA and CDR2 FQGTGA. The CDR3 is made up of 16 amino acids. As DNA, the CDR3 is TGTGCCAGCAGCTTAATCTCGACGGCCACCTACAATGAGCAGTTCTTC. Translated, it gives CASSLISTATYNEQFF.